Presented here are 21 T cell receptor beta chains from one specimen sequenced in a study of CD4 T cells in relation to SARS-CoV-2 and coronaviruses. Their antigens are not known. Unexposed donor CD4+ T cells date from about 2010-2019, before the COVID-19 pandemic. CD4+ T cells were isolated from the cells after 10 days of culture. Here immunoSEQ multiplex PCR was the method, and the copy in TCRdb shows in-frame clones only, minus some. The sample consists of approximately 20,000 clones, 66% of them appearing once. The sample was CD4+ T cells from PBMCs, cultured in vitro. The receptor source for this set is a human donor in good health.

This clone was counted once. This chain joins TRBV25-1 and TRBJ2-7; D is unresolved. Trimming took off 5 bases at V and 0 bases at J, with 11 bases between the two ends. The CDR3 contains 14 residues. Germline CDR1 MGHDK, CDR2 SYGVNS. The CDR3: CASSSRLGSYEQYF. The CDR3, as DNA: TGTGCCAGCAGTTCCCGACTGGGCTCCTACGAGCAGTACTTC.

This clone was seen a handful of times. The chain has TRBV10-1 and TRBJ2-1; 11 positions agree with TRBD1. V shed 6 bases, J shed 4 bases, and the junction held 14 bases outside the gene matches. Germline lookup yields CDR1 WNHNN and CDR2 SYGVQD (reference sequence). The CDR3 sequence is 18 residues long. Written as DNA, the CDR3 is TGCGCCAGCAGCGAACGGGATTTCGGGACAGGGGGATACAATGAGCAGTTCTTC. Protein sequence: CASSERDFGTGGYNEQFF.

The genes are TRBV15 and TRBJ2-2; a weak D match, TRBD1 (6 bases). Germline lookup yields CDR1 LNHNV and CDR2 YYDKDF (reference sequence). Trimming took off 0 bases at V and 8 bases at J, with 10 bases between the two ends. The CDR3 is made up of 14 amino acids. CDR3 protein: CATSRDLGAGELFF. The CDR3 DNA follows: TGTGCCACCAGCAGAGATCTGGGGGCGGGGGAGCTGTTTTTT.

The CDR3 DNA is TGCGCCAGCAGGCGGACAGGTGGCCTTTCCTACAATGAGCAGTTCTTC. This sequence encodes CASRRTGGLSYNEQFF. J is TRBJ2-1 and V is TRBV4-1; 7 bases line up with TRBD1. The CDR3 contains 16 residues. Unmatched junction bases numbered 9, after V lost 6 bases and J lost 1 base. Germline V gives CDR1 MGHRA, CDR2 YSYEKL.

J is TRBJ1-3 and V is TRBV5-1, with 8 bases matching TRBD1. V shed 3 bases, J shed 4 bases, and the junction held 12 bases outside the gene matches. Germline V gene sequence: CDR1 SGHRS, CDR2 YFSETQ. The CDR3 is 17 amino acids. CDR3 residues: CASSSRSQGASGNTIYF. CDR3 nucleotide sequence: TGCGCCAGCAGCTCGCGATCGCAGGGGGCATCGGGAAACACCATATATTTT. The full variable domain, completed using reference TRBV5-1 and TRBJ1-3, is KAGVTQTPRYLIKTRGQQVTLSCSPISGHRSVSWYQQTPGQGLQFLFEYFSETQRNKGNFPGRFSGRQFSNSRSEMNVSTLELGDSALYLCASSSRSQGASGNTIYFGEGSWLTVV.

V and J are TRBV7-9 and TRBJ1-1; D not certain. There are 13 residues in the CDR3. The germline gives CDR1 SEHNR, CDR2 FQNEAQ (reference sequence). V was shortened by 0 bases and J by 1 base, with 3 bases between the two germline ends. The CDR3 bases are TGTGCCAGCAGCTTAGCGGGGAACACTGAAGCTTTCTTT. Residues: CASSLAGNTEAFF.

J is TRBJ2-7 and V is TRBV7-9; possible D gene TRBD2, 7 bases. V lost 11 bases to trimming and J lost 7 bases, with 18 bases between them. Germline CDR1 reads SEHNR; CDR2 reads FQNEAQ (reference sequence). The CDR3 is 12 residues long. CDR3 region: CACGGREREQYF. The DNA of the CDR3 is TGTGCCTGCGGGGGCAGGGAAAGGGAGCAGTACTTC.

The CDR3 loop reads CATDASGDTQYF. The CDR3 coding sequence is TGTGCCACCGACGCTAGCGGGGATACGCAGTATTTT. The rearrangement links TRBV19 to TRBJ2-3, with 8 bases that match TRBD2. The J segment lost 6 bases and the V segment lost 10 bases, leaving 6 bases of the junction unmatched. Looked up from germline, CDR1 is LNHDA and CDR2 is SQIVND (reference sequence). The length of the CDR3 is 12 residues.

This clone came up a few times. The chain links TRBV12-5 to TRBJ1-3; perhaps TRBD1 as D (6 bases). Per germline, CDR1 LGHNT and CDR2 FRNRAP. The CDR3 extends over 15 amino acids. Between the trimmed V and J ends, which lost 4 bases and 0 bases, there was a span of 10 bases. For the CDR3, the DNA is TGTGCTAGTGGTTCCGGACAGACCTCTGGAAACACCATATATTTT. Translated: CASGSGQTSGNTIYF.

This clone was seen more than once but under ten times. CDR3 protein: CASSRPGTGGDYTF. The CDR3 bases are TGCGCCAGCAGCCGTCCCGGGACAGGGGGTGACTACACCTTC. This chain uses TRBV4-1 with TRBJ1-2, with TRBD1 identical over 11 bases. Trimming removed 4 bases from V and 10 bases from J; junction bases left unmatched: 8. Germline V gene data show CDR1 as MGHRA and CDR2 as YSYEKL. This CDR3 spans 14 amino acids.

This clone was seen just once. The V call is TRBV14, the J call TRBJ2-5, with 8 bases lining up with TRBD2. CDR3 length equals 17 residues. V gave up 3 bases and J gave up 5 bases; unmatched junction bases: 14. Per the germline V gene, CDR1 is SGHDN and CDR2 is FVKESK. This CDR3 reads CASSHVGQHPGGETQYF. CDR3 DNA: TGTGCCAGCAGCCACGTAGGACAGCACCCGGGAGGGGAGACCCAGTACTTC.

The chain is built from TRBV11-2 and TRBJ2-7, with D tentatively TRBD1 (6 bases). Trimming left V 6 bases short and J 2 bases short, with 14 bases between. CDR3 length: 14 amino acids. Germline V gene sequence: CDR1 SGHAT, CDR2 FQNNGV. Here the CDR3 DNA reads TGTGCCAGCAGTGAACGGGACAATACCTACGAGCAGTACTTC. This encodes CASSERDNTYEQYF.

There are a few counts of this clone. V gene TRBV3-1 (or the pseudogene TRBV3-2) combines with J gene TRBJ2-2; 7 nucleotides match TRBD1. The CDR3 is 16 residues long. CDR1 is LGHDT and CDR2 is YNNKEL in the germline V gene (reference sequence). The J segment lost 0 bases and the V segment lost 6 bases, leaving 7 bases of the junction unmatched. CDR3 in amino acids: CASRLQGSANTGELFF. Here the CDR3 DNA reads TGTGCCAGCAGATTACAGGGGAGTGCGAACACCGGGGAGCTGTTTTTT.

This clone was seen only a few times. The chain carries TRBV10-2 and TRBJ2-1, with 11 bases lining up with TRBD2. This CDR3 contains 15 residues. J gave up 2 bases and V 6 bases, and 3 bases lay outside the gene matches. Germline V CDR1 and CDR2: WSHSY, SAAADI. This CDR3 reads CASRVAGGAYNEQFF. The DNA for the CDR3 is TGCGCCAGCAGAGTAGCGGGAGGGGCCTACAATGAGCAGTTCTTC.

V and J are TRBV4-2 and TRBJ2-1, with 9 bases that match TRBD2. This CDR3 is built from 16 residues. Germline loops: CDR1 LGHNA, CDR2 YNFKEQ. The junction had 9 bases not matched to a gene; V was cut back by 1 base and J by 8 bases. For the CDR3, the DNA is TGTGCCAGCAGCCAAGGTCTCGGCGGGAGGGCCCATGAGCAGTTCTTC. Protein sequence: CASSQGLGGRAHEQFF.

This clone has only a few counts. The chain recombines TRBV4-3 with TRBJ2-1, with TRBD2 as a possible D gene (6 bases). V was trimmed by 2 bases and J by 6 bases, leaving 17 bases between them. The CDR3 runs 16 residues. Germline CDR1 is LGHNA and CDR2 is YSLEER. CDR3 amino acids: CASSQNPTSFGNEQFF. CDR3 DNA: TGCGCCAGCAGCCAAAACCCAACTAGCTTCGGCAATGAGCAGTTCTTC.

J is TRBJ2-5 and V is TRBV2; TRBD1 agrees at 7 bases. Per germline, CDR1 SNHLY and CDR2 FYNNEI. V gave up 11 bases and J gave up 0 bases; unmatched junction bases: 9. The CDR3 is 14 amino acids. CDR3 bases: TGTGCCGAGACAAGGGGGCGTTACCAAGAGACCCAGTACTTC. Encoded protein: CAETRGRYQETQYF. Filled out from reference TRBV2 and TRBJ2-5, the complete variable domain reads EPEVTQTPSHQVTQMGQEVILRCVPISNHLYFYWYRQILGQKVEFLVSFYNNEISEKSEIFDDQFSVERPDGSNFTLKIRSTKLEDSAMYFCAETRGRYQETQYFGPGTRLLVL.

This clone appeared a few times. The chain couples TRBV9 to TRBJ1-3, with D hard to call. The CDR3 has 15 residues. Germline V gives CDR1 SGDLS, CDR2 YYNGEE. V shed 5 bases and J shed 0 bases, with 12 bases lying between them. In DNA, the CDR3 is TGTGCCAGCAGTTTTCAGTGGGACTCTGGAAACACCATATATTTT. Translating it yields CASSFQWDSGNTIYF.

V gene TRBV10-3 combines with J gene TRBJ1-2, with D unclear. The ends were cut back, 0 bases at V and 6 bases at J, with 20 bases in the middle. This CDR3 spans 17 amino acids. Germline V CDR1 and CDR2: ENHRY, SYGVKD. The CDR3 nucleotides are TGTGCCATCAGTGAGTCGAAGGTGGCATTATCAGAGCATGGCTACACCTTC. This codes for CAISESKVALSEHGYTF.

V gene TRBV5-1 combines with J gene TRBJ2-5, with D perhaps matching TRBD1 or TRBD2 (5 bases each). Germline CDR1 and CDR2: SGHRS and YFSETQ. There are 15 residues in the CDR3. V lost 2 bases to trimming and J lost 2 bases, with 13 bases between them. CDR3 region: CASSFMQGVQETQYF. CDR3 DNA: TGCGCCAGCAGCTTCATGCAGGGAGTGCAAGAGACCCAGTACTTC.

The chain employs TRBV5-1 and TRBJ2-3, with D perhaps matching TRBD2 (5 bases). Trimming took 0 bases from V and 1 from J, leaving 12 bases between them. Germline V gives CDR1 SGHRS, CDR2 YFSETQ. The CDR3 extends over 16 amino acids. Here the CDR3 DNA reads TGCGCCAGCAGCTTGGGTCTGGAGGCGGGCACAGATACGCAGTATTTT. Its protein is CASSLGLEAGTDTQYF.